This T cell receptor beta chain was captured by sequencing in a study of cytomegalovirus exposure and HLA in healthy donors. Healthy bone marrow donors made up the donors. Vbeta (60) and Jbeta (13) primers were used in the PCR. Clones were sequenced by immunoSEQ multiplex PCR, and TCRdb holds only the in-frame ones, with some missing. The sample includes some 200,000 clones, around 78% of them seen just once. Notes on the study in general: V- and J-gene trimming of TCR beta was linked (in a later analysis) to a missense DCLRE1C variant. A later analysis linked some 17,000 TCR beta sequences to HLA alleles at 0.05 false discovery rate. An assumption of roughly uniform sequencing depth across donors underlay the presence/absence analyses.

To note about this clone: Its specificity is not known.

V lost 4 bases and J lost 3; bases outside the gene matches: 4. The V gene's germline CDR1 is SGHRS and CDR2 YFSETQ. CDR3 size: 14 residues. Sequencing input: PBMCs. This rearrangement joins TRBV5-1 to TRBJ2-7, with 10 bases that match TRBD1. The clonotype comes from a woman aged 25-40 years in good health and CMV-seropositive. For the CDR3, the DNA is TGCGCCAGCAGCCGGACAGGGGGAAACTACGAGCAGTACTTC. Translated, it gives CASSRTGGNYEQYF.